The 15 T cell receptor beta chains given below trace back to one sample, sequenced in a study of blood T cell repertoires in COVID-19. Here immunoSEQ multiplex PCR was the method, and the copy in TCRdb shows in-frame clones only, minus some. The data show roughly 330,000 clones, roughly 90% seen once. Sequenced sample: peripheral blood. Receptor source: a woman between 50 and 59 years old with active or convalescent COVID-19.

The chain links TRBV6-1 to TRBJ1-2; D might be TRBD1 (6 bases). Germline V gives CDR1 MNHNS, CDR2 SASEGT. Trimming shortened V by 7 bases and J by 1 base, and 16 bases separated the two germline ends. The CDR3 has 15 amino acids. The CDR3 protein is CASKLQGEFNYGYTF. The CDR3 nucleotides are TGTGCCAGCAAACTACAGGGAGAGTTTAACTATGGCTACACCTTC.

The CDR3 sequence: CASSRRKRRSSGGTNEKLFF. CDR3 bases: TGTGCCAGCAGTCGTAGAAAACGGCGATCCTCAGGGGGCACTAATGAAAAACTGTTTTTT. The V gene is TRBV28, the J gene TRBJ1-4; 8 bases align to TRBD1. The CDR3 has 20 amino acids. CDR1 MDHEN and CDR2 SYDVKM come from the germline V gene. J lost 2 bases, V lost 5 bases, and 19 bases had no gene match.

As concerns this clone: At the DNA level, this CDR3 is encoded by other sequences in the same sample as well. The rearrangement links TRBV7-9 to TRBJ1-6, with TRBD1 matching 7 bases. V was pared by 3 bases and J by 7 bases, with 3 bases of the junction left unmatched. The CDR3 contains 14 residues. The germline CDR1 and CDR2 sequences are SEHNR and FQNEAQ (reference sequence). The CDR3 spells CASSLGQLNSPLHF. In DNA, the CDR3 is TGTGCCAGCAGCTTGGGACAGCTCAATTCACCCCTCCACTTT.

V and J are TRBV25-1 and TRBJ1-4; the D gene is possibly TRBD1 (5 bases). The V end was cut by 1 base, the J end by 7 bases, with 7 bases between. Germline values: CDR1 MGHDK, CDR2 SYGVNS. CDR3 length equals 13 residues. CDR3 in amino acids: CASSESGAEKLFF. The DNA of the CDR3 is TGTGCCAGCAGTGAATCTGGGGCTGAAAAACTGTTTTTT.

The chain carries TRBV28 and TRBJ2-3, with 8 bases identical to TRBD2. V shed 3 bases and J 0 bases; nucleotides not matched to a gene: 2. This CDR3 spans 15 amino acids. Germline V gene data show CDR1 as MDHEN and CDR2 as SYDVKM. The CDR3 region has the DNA TGTGCCAGCAGTTTCGGCGGGGGGAGCACAGATACGCAGTATTTT. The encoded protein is CASSFGGGSTDTQYF. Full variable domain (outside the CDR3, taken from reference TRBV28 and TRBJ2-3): DVKVTQSSRYLVKRTGEKVFLECVQDMDHENMFWYRQDPGLGLRLIYFSYDVKMKEKGDIPEGYSVSREKKERFSLILESASTNQTSMYLCASSFGGGSTDTQYFGPGTRLTVL.

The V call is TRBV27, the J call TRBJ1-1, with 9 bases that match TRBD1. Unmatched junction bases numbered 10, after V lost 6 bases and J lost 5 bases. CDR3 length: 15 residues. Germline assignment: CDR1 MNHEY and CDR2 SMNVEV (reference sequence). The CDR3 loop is CASRNLQGAWTEAFF. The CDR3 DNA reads TGTGCCAGCAGAAACCTACAGGGGGCTTGGACTGAAGCTTTCTTT.

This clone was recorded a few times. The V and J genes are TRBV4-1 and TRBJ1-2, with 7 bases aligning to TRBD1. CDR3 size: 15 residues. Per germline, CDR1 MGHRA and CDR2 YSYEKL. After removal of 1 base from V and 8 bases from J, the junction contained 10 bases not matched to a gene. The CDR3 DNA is TGCGCCAGCAGCCAAGTCACAGGGGATCCGTTAGGCTACACCTTC. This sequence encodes CASSQVTGDPLGYTF.

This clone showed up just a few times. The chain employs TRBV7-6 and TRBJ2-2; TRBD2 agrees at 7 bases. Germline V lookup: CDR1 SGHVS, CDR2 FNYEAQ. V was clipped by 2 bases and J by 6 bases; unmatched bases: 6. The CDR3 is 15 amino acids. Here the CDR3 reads CASSLLGGSPGELFF. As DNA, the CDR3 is TGTGCCAGCAGCTTATTAGGCGGGAGTCCCGGGGAGCTGTTTTTT.

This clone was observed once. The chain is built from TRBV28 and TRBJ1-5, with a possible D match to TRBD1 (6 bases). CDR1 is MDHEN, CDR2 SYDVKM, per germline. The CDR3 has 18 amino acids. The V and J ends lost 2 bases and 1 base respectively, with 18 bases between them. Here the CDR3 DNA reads TGTGCCAGCAGTTTAATCGGGGGGCGGGGGACGAGCAATCAGCCCCAGCATTTT. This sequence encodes CASSLIGGRGTSNQPQHF.

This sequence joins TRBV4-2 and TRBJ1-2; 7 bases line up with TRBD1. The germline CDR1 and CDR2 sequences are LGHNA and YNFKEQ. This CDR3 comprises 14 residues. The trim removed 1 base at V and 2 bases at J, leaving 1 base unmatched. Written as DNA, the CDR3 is TGTGCCAGCAGCCAAGCAGGGGGAAACTATGGCTACACCTTC. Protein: CASSQAGGNYGYTF.

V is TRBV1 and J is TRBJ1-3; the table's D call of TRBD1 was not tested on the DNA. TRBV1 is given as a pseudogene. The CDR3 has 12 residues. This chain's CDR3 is CTSVRDQTGDDF. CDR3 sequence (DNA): TGCACCAGCGTGCGGGATCAGACAGGGGACGATTTT.

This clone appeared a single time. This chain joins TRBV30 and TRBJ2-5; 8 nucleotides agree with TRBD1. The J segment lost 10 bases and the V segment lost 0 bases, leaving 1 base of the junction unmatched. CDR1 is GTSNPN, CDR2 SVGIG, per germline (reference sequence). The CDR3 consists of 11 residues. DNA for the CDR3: TGTGCCTGGAGTGTACAGGGGGACCAGTACTTC. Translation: CAWSVQGDQYF.

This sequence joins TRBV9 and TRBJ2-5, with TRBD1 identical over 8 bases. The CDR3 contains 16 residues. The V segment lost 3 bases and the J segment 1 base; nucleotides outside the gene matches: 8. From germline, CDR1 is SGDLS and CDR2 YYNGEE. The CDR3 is CASSAGLTGVQETQYF. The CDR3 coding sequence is TGTGCCAGCAGCGCAGGTCTGACAGGGGTCCAAGAGACCCAGTACTTC.

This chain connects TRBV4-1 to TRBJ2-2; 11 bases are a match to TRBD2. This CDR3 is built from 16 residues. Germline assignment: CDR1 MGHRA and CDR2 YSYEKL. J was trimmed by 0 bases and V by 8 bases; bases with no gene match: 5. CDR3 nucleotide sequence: TGCGCCAGCGCGGGGACTAGCGGACCGAACACCGGGGAGCTGTTTTTT. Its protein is CASAGTSGPNTGELFF.

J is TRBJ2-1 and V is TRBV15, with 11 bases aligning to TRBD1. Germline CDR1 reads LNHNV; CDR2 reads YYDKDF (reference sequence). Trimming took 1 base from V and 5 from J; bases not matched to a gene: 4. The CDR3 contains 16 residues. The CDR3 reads CATSRVRTGGNNEQFF. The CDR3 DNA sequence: TGTGCCACCAGCAGAGTTAGGACAGGGGGCAACAATGAGCAGTTCTTC.